This T cell receptor (beta chain) derives from a study of OX40 agonist ivuxolimab in advanced cancers. This CDR3 comprises 12 residues. V lost 0 bases, J lost 10 bases, and 7 bases lay in between. Germline V CDR1 and CDR2: SGHAT, FQNNGV. The table came from immunoSEQ multiplex PCR; TCRdb's copy has only in-frame clones and leaves some out. The profile shows 75,000 to 100,000 clones, 75% to 95% of them singletons. Here the sequenced sample was CD4+ or CD8+ T cells sorted from blood, taken in a trial of the OX40 agonist ivuxolimab. The V call is TRBV11-2, the J call TRBJ2-1; D remains ambiguous. This TCR was recovered from an adult with an advanced solid tumor such as melanoma, head and neck, liver or kidney cancer. The CDR3 nucleotides read TGTGCCAGCAGCTTAGATTCCGGGGAGCAGTTCTTC. Its translation is CASSLDSGEQFF. The complete variable domain, with remaining parts taken from reference TRBV11-2 and TRBJ2-1, reads EAGVAQSPRYKIIEKRQSVAFWCNPISGHATLYWYQQILGQGPKLLIQFQNNGVVDDSQLPKDRFSAERLKGVDSTLKIQPAKLEDSAVYLCASSLDSGEQFFGPGTRLTVL.